The present TCR beta chain was sequenced within a study of T cell repertoires in cytomegalovirus infection. Overall study context: Indications came from public TCR beta signatures; they pointed to CMV infection and to a matching HLA type. Study-level results: Cumulative public TCR beta family frequency identified CMV carriers with the relevant HLA. HLA-C-restricted CMV-specific TCR beta clonotypes were dominant in the ex vivo response.

CDR1 and CDR2 (germline): MNHEY, SMNVEV (reference sequence). Trimming took 5 bases from V and 6 from J, leaving 19 bases between them. This CDR3 region has 15 residues. The table lists this clonotype with a few counts. Its antigen is not known. One entry per CDR3 protein results from TCRdb running MiXCR on the reads. The sample carries nearly 550,000 distinct CDR3 sequences, 16% recorded once. This receptor was obtained from a human donor in good health (CMV status not recorded). Some clones in this sample may be carry-over from other donors' samples. This chain uses TRBV27 with TRBJ1-2; weak D call: TRBD1 (5 bases). Sequenced material: CD8+ T cells from PBMCs. CDR3 region: CASSNLPGPPNGYTF. DNA for the CDR3: TGTGCCAGCAGTAATTTACCGGGACCCCCGAATGGCTACACCTTC.